This TCR beta chain was identified in a study of patients and donors after allogeneic stem cell transplantation. There are a few counts of this clonotype. The V gene's germline CDR1 is LGHNA and CDR2 YSLEER. This CDR3 comprises 16 residues. V dropped 1 base and J dropped 10; count of bases not matched to a gene: 15. A single record per CDR3 protein comes from TCRdb applying MiXCR to the RT-PCR reads. The sample includes about 960,000 distinct CDR3 sequences, approximately 18% of them seen just once. This receptor was taken from a human donor who was either an allogeneic HSCT recipient or a stem cell or donor lymphocyte infusion donor (not recorded which). It is not recorded whose cells these are; they may come from a transplant donor. The chain joins TRBV4-3 to TRBJ1-2, with 7 bases aligning to TRBD1. The source material was blood, either unsorted or a sorted T cell fraction (not recorded which). Here the CDR3 reads CASSQAGTPGGRVYTF. The CDR3 coding sequence is TGCGCCAGCAGCCAAGCCGGGACACCAGGGGGGCGGGTCTACACCTTC.